Listed below are T cell receptor beta chains from one sample, sequenced in a study of T cell changes during pregnancy in multiple sclerosis. Profiled with immunoSEQ multiplex PCR; TCRdb holds only in-frame clones, not every one. The sample lists about 40,000 clones, roughly nine tenths occurring once. Sequencing used CD4+ T cells from peripheral blood mononuclear cells, obtained before pregnancy. The receptors come from a female donor with multiple sclerosis, enrolled in a pregnancy study. CDR3s include the opening cysteine and the closing phenylalanine or tryptophan. The order of the fields is clone size, D gene, J gene, V gene, CDR3 DNA, CDR3 protein. D genes are given only for firm matches. Only part of the rows carry a size: once, few, many, or a class if the clone is expanded.

-	-	TRBJ2-3	TRBV14	TGTGCCAGCAGCACCCTAGCGTCAGATACGCAGTATTTT	CASSTLASDTQYF
-	TRBD1	TRBJ1-4	TRBV7-9	TGTGCCAGCAGCTTAGGACAGGGGGCGACTAATGAAAAACTGTTTTTT	CASSLGQGATNEKLFF
-	TRBD2	TRBJ2-2	TRBV2	TGTGCCAGCAGGGCCGGAAGCGGGGGGAGCGGGGAGCTGTTTTTT	CASRAGSGGSGELFF
-	-	TRBJ2-1	TRBV11-3	TGTGCCAGCAGCTTTTCGGGGACTCAGTCCAATGAGCAGTTCTTC	CASSFSGTQSNEQFF
-	TRBD1	TRBJ2-7	TRBV19	TGTGCCAGTGGGACAGGGGACCCCTACGAGCAGTACTTC	CASGTGDPYEQYF
-	-	TRBJ2-5	TRBV29-1	TGCAGCGTAAAAAGAACAGGGATACAAGAGACCCAGTACTTC	CSVKRTGIQETQYF
-	-	TRBJ2-7	TRBV7-2	TGTGCCAGCAGCCCCGACCCGGGTGGCTACGAGCAGTACTTC	CASSPDPGGYEQYF
-	-	TRBJ2-7	TRBV6-5	TGTGCCAGCAGTCCCCGGGACATGACCTACGAGCAGTACTTC	CASSPRDMTYEQYF
-	-	TRBJ2-7	TRBV6-5	TGTGCCAGCAGTTACTCCCTCGTTTATAGCTCCTACGAGCAGTACTTC	CASSYSLVYSSYEQYF
-	-	TRBJ1-5	TRBV5-8	TGTGCCAGCAGCTTGGATACAGGTTGGGGCAATCAGCCCCAGCATTTT	CASSLDTGWGNQPQHF
-	TRBD1	TRBJ2-5	TRBV14	TGTGCCAGCAGCCCCGGGACAGGGCGCTACGGGGAGACCCAGTACTTC	CASSPGTGRYGETQYF
-	TRBD1	TRBJ1-1	TRBV2	TGTGCCAGCAGCGAACAGGGGTGGGTGAACACTGAAGCTTTCTTT	CASSEQGWVNTEAFF
few	TRBD1	TRBJ1-1	TRBV30	TGTGCCTGGAGGAGGGACAGAAAGTCTGAAGCTTTCTTT	CAWRRDRKSEAFF
-	-	TRBJ1-1	TRBV18	TGTGCCAGCTCAATCGGACAGAGGAACACTGAAGCTTTCTTT	CASSIGQRNTEAFF
-	TRBD1	TRBJ2-2	TRBV11-1	TGTGCCAGCAGCCTGACAGGGGGCAACACCGGGGAGCTGTTTTTT	CASSLTGGNTGELFF
-	TRBD1	TRBJ2-1	TRBV5-6	TGTGCCAGCAGCTTCAGTCCAGGGGGACGATACAATGAGCAGTTCTTC	CASSFSPGGRYNEQFF
once	TRBD1	TRBJ1-2	TRBV6-5	TGTGCCAGCACTCCGGGACAGGGGCGCAACTATGGCTACACCTTC	CASTPGQGRNYGYTF
-	TRBD1	TRBJ2-1	TRBV6-5	TGTGCCAGCAGTTACTCAGACAGGGCCTCATTCAATGAGCAGTTCTTC	CASSYSDRASFNEQFF
-	-	TRBJ2-7	TRBV5-1	TGCGCCAGCAGCTTGGGAGGGATCCCGCCCTACGAGCAGTACTTC	CASSLGGIPPYEQYF
-	-	TRBJ1-5	TRBV11-2	TGTGCCAGCAGCTTAAACAGCTTAAGCAATCAGCCCCAGCATTTT	CASSLNSLSNQPQHF
-	-	TRBJ2-1	TRBV19	TGTGCCAGCAGTGGGGGCGGGGGCTCCTACAATGAGCAGTTCTTC	CASSGGGGSYNEQFF
-	TRBD1	TRBJ2-5	TRBV2	TGTGCCAGCAGTGTTCGACAGGGGAGAGAGACCCAGTACTTC	CASSVRQGRETQYF
-	-	TRBJ2-1	TRBV6-1	TGTGCCAGCAGGGCGACAGGTAACAATGAGCAGTTCTTC	CASRATGNNEQFF
once	TRBD2	TRBJ2-5	TRBV4-2	TGTGCCAGCAGCCAGAGCTTGAGACTAGCGGGGGGTAAAGAGACCCAGTACTTC	CASSQSLRLAGGKETQYF
once	TRBD1	TRBJ2-7	TRBV9	TGTGCCAGCAGCGATAGAACGGGGACAGGGCCCTACGAGCAGTACTTC	CASSDRTGTGPYEQYF
-	TRBD1	TRBJ2-3	TRBV6-6	TGTGCCAGCAGTCTAGGGGGCAGCACAGATACGCAGTATTTT	CASSLGGSTDTQYF
-	-	TRBJ2-7	TRBV5-5	TGTGCCAGCAGCTTGGACAGGCCCTACGAGCAGTACTTC	CASSLDRPYEQYF
-	-	TRBJ2-6	TRBV4-1	TGCGCCAGCAACCCATTCCCCGATAGCTCTGGGGCCAACGTCCTGACTTTC	CASNPFPDSSGANVLTF
-	TRBD1	TRBJ1-1	TRBV14	TGTGCCAGCAGCCAAGGTGTTGGGCAGGGGGCTCCGAACACTGAAGCTTTCTTT	CASSQGVGQGAPNTEAFF
once	TRBD2	TRBJ2-5	TRBV29-1	TGCAGCACCGGCGGGGGGAGGGCCCAGTACTTC	CSTGGGRAQYF
-	TRBD1	TRBJ1-5	TRBV19	TGTGCCAGTAGTCCCGACAGGGGACGGCAGCCCCAGCATTTT	CASSPDRGRQPQHF
-	TRBD1	TRBJ2-1	TRBV19	TGTGCCAGTAGACCCCACCGGGGGACAGGGGGCGTAGGTCGGGACAATGAGCAGTTCTTC	CASRPHRGTGGVGRDNEQFF